This paragraph reports one T cell receptor (beta chain). Its antigen is not identified. CDR1 SEHNR and CDR2 FQNEAQ come from the germline V gene (reference sequence). The CDR3 contains 10 residues. Deletions cut 2 bases from V and 11 bases from J, with 6 bases between. The sample is drawn from a study of CD8+ T cells in alopecia areata. Reverse transcription of extracted RNA yielded cDNA, which provided the sequencing template. The data were produced by immunoSEQ multiplex PCR, yet TCRdb's version contains in-frame clones alone and is incomplete. This table has about 120,000 clones, 55% to 80% appearing once. Study-level findings and limits: Normal skin's resident alphabeta T cells are sequenced alongside lesional scalp T cells.

The material sequenced was CD4+ T cells sorted from blood. The sequence was obtained from a human donor in good health. The chain links TRBV7-9 to TRBJ1-1; D call uncertain. The CDR3 DNA follows: TGTGCCAGCAGCTTAAGTGCGGCTTTCTTT. This sequence encodes CASSLSAAFF.